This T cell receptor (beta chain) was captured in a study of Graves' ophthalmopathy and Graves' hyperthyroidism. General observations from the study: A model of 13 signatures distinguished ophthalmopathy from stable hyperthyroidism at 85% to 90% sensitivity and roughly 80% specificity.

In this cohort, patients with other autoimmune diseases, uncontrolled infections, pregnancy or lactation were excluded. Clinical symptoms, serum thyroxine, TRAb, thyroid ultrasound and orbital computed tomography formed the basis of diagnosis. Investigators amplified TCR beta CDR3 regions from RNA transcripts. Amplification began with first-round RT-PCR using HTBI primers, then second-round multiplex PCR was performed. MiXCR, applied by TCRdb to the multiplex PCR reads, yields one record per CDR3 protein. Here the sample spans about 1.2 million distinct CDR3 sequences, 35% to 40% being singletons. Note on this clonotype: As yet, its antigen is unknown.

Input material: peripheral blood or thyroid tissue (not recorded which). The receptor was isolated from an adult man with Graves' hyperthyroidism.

This CDR3 is CASNDPTTSGLLYEQYF. DNA of the CDR3: TGTGCCAGCAACGACCCAACAACTAGCGGGCTACTCTACGAGCAGTACTTC. This sequence joins TRBV7-2 and TRBJ2-7; 9 bases are a match to TRBD2. CDR3 length: 17 amino acids. Germline lookup yields CDR1 SGHTA and CDR2 FQGNSA. With V trimmed by 7 bases and J by 3 bases, 16 bases remained unmatched.